These T cell receptor beta chains were read from a single sample in a study of blood T cell repertoires in COVID-19. Measured with immunoSEQ multiplex PCR; TCRdb has only the in-frame clones, and not every one. This sample carries 110,000 to 150,000 clones, roughly 87% of them seen once, and the ten largest clones take less than 2%. Sample: peripheral blood. The receptors here all came from a man between 65 and 85 years old with acute or convalescent COVID-19. Both conserved end residues are trimmed from each CDR3. The order of the fields is J gene, V gene, CDR3 protein.

>TRBJ1-5|TRBV5-1
ASSSGQPNQPQH
>TRBJ1-1|TRBV2
ASGQGGYQNTEAF
>TRBJ1-1|TRBV7-9
ASSLGTGPETEAF
>TRBJ1-6|TRBV5-4
ASSPGHSSYNSPLH
>TRBJ2-1|TRBV7-9
ASSHDRARNNEQF
>TRBJ2-1|TRBV24-1
ATDSDSYNEQF
>TRBJ1-4|TRBV4-2
ASSQDYMSGQPIGKLF
>TRBJ2-4|TRBV7-8
ASSSRGRGEAKNIQY
>TRBJ2-1|TRBV15
ATRGAGSSYNEQF
>TRBJ1-1|TRBV19
ASSIGGRAEAF
>TRBJ1-5|TRBV25-1
ASSWDRRQPQH
>TRBJ1-5|TRBV12-3/TRBV12-4
ASRGDRQPQH
>TRBJ2-7|TRBV7-9
ASSLGQNSYEQY
>TRBJ1-3|TRBV5-1
ASSLVGSDGNTIY
>TRBJ2-7|TRBV7-6
ASSLQTSASYEQY
>TRBJ1-4|TRBV7-6
ASSLDRDRDGNEKLF
>TRBJ1-1|TRBV6-5
ASSLDRNTEAF
>TRBJ2-5|TRBV5-1
ASSFLAGQETQY
>TRBJ2-7|TRBV10-2
ASSLAGGYEQY
>TRBJ1-4|TRBV3-1/TRBV3-2
ASSRGEEKLF
>TRBJ2-6|TRBV5-1
ASSSRDRAGANVLT
>TRBJ1-1|TRBV24-1
ATSDPRGHAF
>TRBJ1-2|TRBV18
ASSPPSTGAFDGYT
>TRBJ2-1|TRBV3-1/TRBV3-2
ASSQIAGQYNEQF
>TRBJ2-1|TRBV10-1
ASSEGTGHYNEQF
>TRBJ1-1|TRBV12-2
ASRPIRGEGSTEAF
>TRBJ1-1|TRBV19
ASSMRERDEAF
>TRBJ1-5|TRBV9
ASSVDLTEQPQH
>TRBJ2-1|TRBV7-6
ASSLVSRGRGEQF
>TRBJ1-1|TRBV10-3
AISGGQRNTEAF
>TRBJ2-2|TRBV20-1
SASRQGARTGELF
>TRBJ2-3|TRBV5-6
ASSLLGGVDTQY
>TRBJ1-2|TRBV30
AWRNGQLRSYGYT
>TRBJ2-5|TRBV7-9
ASSTRNRGEETQY
>TRBJ1-1|TRBV6-4
ASSDGTSEAEAF
>TRBJ2-3|TRBV18
ASSAGLAGTDTQY
>TRBJ2-2|TRBV3-1/TRBV3-2
ASSQEGQNTGELF
>TRBJ1-4|TRBV29-1
SALRTGTNEKLF
>TRBJ2-7|TRBV19
ASSKVGRGGAHEQY
>TRBJ1-5|TRBV19
ASSIGTGGYGNQPQH
>TRBJ2-3|TRBV10-1
ASSTGGSTDTQY
>TRBJ2-3|TRBV6-5
ASSSFTSGRGGTQY
>TRBJ2-7|TRBV5-4
ASSPRGGAFYEQY
>TRBJ2-2|TRBV28
ASTEDTNTGELF
>TRBJ2-5|TRBV4-1
ASSQEVSQETQY
>TRBJ2-5|TRBV5-1
ASSIGTQEETQY
>TRBJ2-7|TRBV11-2
ASSFTQGTSAD
>TRBJ1-4|TRBV4-2
ASSTRTGRGEKLF
>TRBJ1-1|TRBV5-1
ASSSPEGGRWTEAF
>TRBJ2-7|TRBV5-1
ASSQTGSDPYEQY
>TRBJ2-3|TRBV12-5
ASAPGTSGGRQSPDTQY
>TRBJ2-7|TRBV27
ASSLYGTSGFYEQY